This entry describes one T cell receptor beta chain. Primed by a sample-barcoded 5' primer and a J-beta primer mix, a second PCR proceeded for about 6 to 11 cycles. TCRdb redid the calling of the 5' RACE reads with MiXCR, one entry per CDR3 protein. The table shows roughly 720,000 distinct CDR3 sequences, with 53% occurring only once. This record comes from a study of blood T cells in healthy people across ages. Germline V gene sequence: CDR1 SGDLS, CDR2 YYNGEE. Trimming shortened V by 4 bases and J by 2 bases, and 9 bases separated the two germline ends. The CDR3 runs to 13 residues. The TCR sequence derives from an elderly man in good health. This chain uses TRBV9 with TRBJ1-2; D is unclear. Sequenced input: blood. CDR3 sequence (DNA): TGTGCCAGCAGCTCCCACATAAACTATGGCTACACCTTC. Amino acids: CASSSHINYGYTF.